This TCR beta chain was recorded in a study of T cell repertoires in cytomegalovirus infection (dated by TCRdb to the late 2010s). Study-level background: Donor HLA type was relevant to the analysis, as public TCR beta signatures indicated carriage of CMV infection together with the matching HLA type. Overall study results and their limits: Cumulative frequency of public TCR beta family members discriminated carriers of CMV infection plus the relevant HLA type in this cohort and an independent approximately 360-donor cohort. In the ex vivo response, HLA-C-restricted CMV-specific TCR beta clonotypes were dominant, and in two of eight donors the single most frequent clonotype came from this HLA-C-restricted group.

Comments on this clonotype: Its target antigen remains unknown. It has no much larger one-base neighbor in the sample; base qualities were not kept.

From V the trimming removes 6 bases and from J it removes 2 bases, while the gene matches leave 7 bases of the junction unaccounted for. CDR1 ENHRY and CDR2 SYGVKD were looked up in the germline V gene. Taken from cysteine to phenylalanine, the CDR3 has 15 residues. The DNA shown is the 45-base CDR3, in frame from base 1. The reads were generated on an Illumina HiSeq 1500. TCRdb's own reprocessing of the public reads used fastp at Q25 and MiXCR and kept productive beta chains. Each CDR3 protein appears once, grouped with its most common genes and DNA. This sample comprises fewer than 700,000 distinct CDR3 sequences, about 24% of them detected only once. Roughly 8% of the sample is held by the ten biggest clonotypes.

The sample was CD8+ T cells from PBMCs. The chain uses TRBV10-3 and TRBJ2-3; 8 bases in the junction line up with TRBD2. The sequence was collected from a human donor in good health (CMV status not recorded). Some clones in this sample may be carry-over from other donors' samples. The DNA sequence reads TGTGCCATCAGAGGCGAGCGGGGGCACACAGATACGCAGTATTTT. Its coded protein is CAIRGERGHTDTQYF.